One and the same sample provided the 21 T cell receptor beta chains below, sequenced in a study of cytomegalovirus exposure and HLA in healthy donors. PCR primers comprised 60 Vbeta and 13 Jbeta primers. The repertoire was sequenced with immunoSEQ multiplex PCR; TCRdb's copy has only in-frame clones and lacks some. The sample lists more than 150,000 clones, 80% occurring once. Sequenced: PBMCs. The receptors stem from a girl aged 10-17 years in good health and CMV-seropositive.

This rearrangement joins TRBV5-1 to TRBJ2-1; D unclear. The V gene's germline CDR1 is SGHRS and CDR2 YFSETQ. The V end lost 1 base, the J end lost 2 bases, and 13 bases lay between the germline ends. The CDR3 spans 16 residues. CDR3 amino acids: CASSLRLGTPYNEQFF. Here the CDR3 DNA reads TGCGCCAGCAGCTTGAGGCTAGGCACTCCCTACAATGAGCAGTTCTTC. The complete variable domain, with remaining parts taken from reference TRBV5-1 and TRBJ2-1, reads KAGVTQTPRYLIKTRGQQVTLSCSPISGHRSVSWYQQTPGQGLQFLFEYFSETQRNKGNFPGRFSGRQFSNSRSEMNVSTLELGDSALYLCASSLRLGTPYNEQFFGPGTRLTVL.

This clone has just one count. CDR3 sequence reads: CASSHPRGGVGVDTQYF. The CDR3 DNA sequence: TGTGCCAGCAGCCACCCCCGGGGAGGGGTGGGCGTAGATACGCAGTATTTT. The chain is built from TRBV7-9 and TRBJ2-3; 7 bases fit TRBD2. The CDR3 runs to 17 residues. The germline CDR1 and CDR2 sequences are SEHNR and FQNEAQ (reference sequence). V lost 5 bases, J lost 5 bases, and 16 bases stayed unmatched. The full variable domain, completed using reference TRBV7-9 and TRBJ2-3, is DTGVSQNPRHKITKRGQNVTFRCDPISEHNRLYWYRQTLGQGPEFLTYFQNEAQLEKSRLLSDRFSAERPKGSFSTLEIQRTEQGDSAMYLCASSHPRGGVGVDTQYFGPGTRLTVL.

V is TRBV7-6 and J is TRBJ2-3; D gene uncertain. Germline CDR1 reads SGHVS; CDR2 reads FNYEAQ. The ends were cut back, 1 base at V and 1 base at J, with 6 bases in the middle. The CDR3 extends over 14 amino acids. The CDR3 sequence: CASSLGSGTDTQYF. As DNA, the CDR3 is TGTGCCAGCAGCTTAGGGAGTGGCACAGATACGCAGTATTTT.

This clone was detected once. This sequence joins TRBV25-1 and TRBJ1-3; D not resolved. Germline CDR1 MGHDK, CDR2 SYGVNS. The CDR3 runs 15 residues. V was trimmed by 5 bases and J by 0 bases, leaving 11 bases between them. Here the CDR3 reads CASSRPGRSGNTIYF. DNA for the CDR3: TGTGCCAGCAGTAGGCCAGGCCGCTCTGGAAACACCATATATTTT.

This chain connects TRBV6-5 to TRBJ1-1, with TRBD1 matching over 9 bases. Trimming removed 10 bases from V and 3 bases from J; junction bases left unmatched: 6. CDR3 length: 13 amino acids. CDR1 MNHEY and CDR2 SVGAGI come from the germline V gene. The CDR3 DNA is TGTGCCACCACAGGGGGCAAGTACACTGAAGCTTTCTTT. Translation: CATTGGKYTEAFF.

J is TRBJ2-7 and V is TRBV4-3; the D gene is possibly TRBD1 (5 bases). Trimming left V 1 base short and J 3 bases short, with 22 bases between. The germline V gene has CDR1 LGHNA and CDR2 YSLEER. The CDR3 is 18 amino acids. Here the CDR3 DNA reads TGCGCCAGCAGCCAAGTAAATAGGGTTCTCAGGGATCTCTACGAGCAGTACTTC. Its translation is CASSQVNRVLRDLYEQYF.

V is TRBV18 and J is TRBJ2-7, with TRBD1 as a possible D gene (6 bases). Per the germline V gene, CDR1 is KGHSH and CDR2 is LQKENI. V lost 5 bases to trimming and J lost 1 base, with 9 bases between them. The CDR3 totals 13 residues. CDR3 DNA: TGTGCCAGCTCAAGGACAGAGTCCTACGAGCAGTACTTC. Protein: CASSRTESYEQYF.

The CDR3 region is CASSHYRGGTEAFF. The CDR3 nucleotides are TGTGCCAGCAGCCATTACAGGGGAGGCACTGAAGCTTTCTTT. V usage is TRBV7-6 and J usage is TRBJ1-1, with 7 bases aligning to TRBD1. CDR1 SGHVS and CDR2 FNYEAQ come from the germline V gene. V lost 5 bases and J lost 4; bases outside the gene matches: 7. The CDR3 is 14 amino acids.

V is TRBV28 and J is TRBJ2-1; no reliable D call. Germline values: CDR1 MDHEN, CDR2 SYDVKM. Trimming took 1 base from V and 0 from J, leaving 10 bases between them. The CDR3 is made up of 16 amino acids. Here the CDR3 DNA reads TGTGCCAGCAGTTTATTTCTTAAGAGCTCCTACAATGAGCAGTTCTTC. It specifies CASSLFLKSSYNEQFF.

The J gene is TRBJ1-1, the V gene TRBV6-1, with TRBD1 as a possible D gene (5 bases). Germline V gene sequence: CDR1 MNHNS, CDR2 SASEGT. The CDR3 spans 12 residues. V was clipped by 6 bases and J by 8 bases, with 13 bases between them. The CDR3 here is CASRRQSREAFF. Here the CDR3 DNA reads TGTGCCAGCAGGAGACAGTCCCGAGAAGCTTTCTTT.

Note on this clone: Likely a read error: the CDR3 ends without its conserved phenylalanine or tryptophan. The chain carries TRBV30 and TRBJ1-5, with D possibly TRBD1 on 6 matching bases. Germline loops: CDR1 GTSNPN, CDR2 SVGIG (reference sequence). Trimming stripped 5 bases from V and 2 bases from J, with 13 bases between. There are 14 residues in the CDR3. The CDR3 is CAWCAPGGNQPQHL. The CDR3 DNA reads TGTGCCTGGTGTGCACCAGGGGGCAATCAGCCCCAGCATTTG.

CDR3 sequence reads: CASSAGLAEYNEQFF. The CDR3 DNA reads as TGTGCCAGCAGCGCCGGACTAGCGGAGTACAATGAGCAGTTCTTC. V is TRBV5-4 and J is TRBJ2-1; TRBD2 matches 10 bases. V was pared by 4 bases and J by 4 bases, with 5 bases of the junction left unmatched. The CDR3 runs to 15 residues. Looked up from germline, CDR1 is SGHNT and CDR2 is YYREEE (reference sequence).

This chain connects TRBV7-9 to TRBJ2-5, with 7 nucleotides matching TRBD2. V lost 4 bases to trimming and J lost 5 bases; unmatched junction nucleotides: 19. The CDR3 runs to 18 residues. Germline CDR1 and CDR2: SEHNR and FQNEAQ (reference sequence). The CDR3 region has the DNA TGTGCCAGCAGCTCACTAAGGGCTCACGGGCGGGAGCGGGAGACCCAGTACTTC. Translating gives CASSSLRAHGRERETQYF.

V and J are TRBV2 and TRBJ2-1; D not resolved. The CDR3 covers 15 residues. V dropped 10 bases and J dropped 6 bases, with 22 bases sitting between them. From germline, CDR1 is SNHLY and CDR2 FYNNEI. The CDR3 DNA sequence: TGTGCCATCCTCCCCACTGAAGGAGTAGGCAATGAGCAGTTCTTC. This sequence encodes CAILPTEGVGNEQFF.

The V gene is TRBV7-6, the J gene TRBJ1-4; TRBD1 is a possible D gene (6 bases). The germline V gene has CDR1 SGHVS and CDR2 FNYEAQ. Trimming cost V 3 bases and J 0 bases, with 14 bases left between them. The CDR3 consists of 17 residues. As DNA, the CDR3 is TGTGCCAGCAGCTTGGGTCAGGGGATGGCAACTAATGAAAAACTGTTTTTT. This translates into CASSLGQGMATNEKLFF.

CDR3 residues: CASSTRKTGTSGSGRYEQYF. The CDR3 DNA is TGTGCCAGCAGCACTCGAAAAACCGGGACTAGCGGGAGCGGACGCTACGAGCAGTACTTC. This chain connects TRBV21-1 to TRBJ2-7; the table names TRBD2, a call not compared with the DNA. TRBV21-1 is labeled a pseudogene. The CDR3 covers 20 residues.

The rearrangement links TRBV7-9 to TRBJ1-4; D not resolved. Germline V gene data show CDR1 as SEHNR and CDR2 as FQNEAQ (reference sequence). The length of the CDR3 is 15 residues. V was trimmed by 1 base and J by 0 bases, leaving 6 bases between them. CDR3 sequence reads: CASSLGYATNEKLFF. In nucleotides, the CDR3 is TGTGCCAGCAGCTTAGGTTATGCAACTAATGAAAAACTGTTTTTT.

This chain links TRBV5-1 with TRBJ2-3, with a possible D match to TRBD2 (7 bases). CDR1 and CDR2 (germline): SGHRS, YFSETQ. CDR3 length equals 16 residues. Trimming left V 2 bases short and J 2 bases short, with 15 bases between. This CDR3 reads CASSFDAGAFTDTQYF. As DNA, the CDR3 is TGCGCCAGCAGCTTCGACGCGGGGGCTTTCACAGATACGCAGTATTTT.

The rearrangement joins TRBV6-1 to TRBJ2-1; TRBD2 aligns across 9 bases. Looked up from germline, CDR1 is MNHNS and CDR2 is SASEGT. The CDR3 is made up of 13 amino acids. Trimming took 8 bases from V and 3 from J; bases not matched to a gene: 2. CDR3 region: CASELAGYNEQFF. Written as DNA, the CDR3 is TGTGCCAGCGAACTAGCGGGCTACAATGAGCAGTTCTTC.

The chain couples TRBV2 to TRBJ1-3; D is ambiguous. CDR3 length: 13 residues. Germline assignment: CDR1 SNHLY and CDR2 FYNNEI. Trimming took off 4 bases at V and 2 bases at J, with 6 bases between the two ends. CDR3 bases: TGTGCCAGCAGTGTATCAGCTGGAAACACCATATATTTT. Translating it yields CASSVSAGNTIYF. The whole variable domain, remainder taken from reference TRBV2 and TRBJ1-3, is EPEVTQTPSHQVTQMGQEVILRCVPISNHLYFYWYRQILGQKVEFLVSFYNNEISEKSEIFDDQFSVERPDGSNFTLKIRSTKLEDSAMYFCASSVSAGNTIYFGEGSWLTVV.

This chain joins TRBV6-5 and TRBJ1-5; D remains unclear. CDR1 and CDR2 from the germline V gene are MNHEY and SVGAGI. Trimming pared 8 bases from V and 7 bases from J, leaving 9 bases between. The CDR3 extends over 11 amino acids. The CDR3 protein is CASWAYQPQHF. CDR3 nucleotide sequence: TGTGCCAGCTGGGCATACCAGCCCCAGCATTTT.